This section outlines one T cell receptor (beta chain) sequence together with its context. Its specificity is unknown. This specimen comes from a study of a mutant IDH1 vaccine in newly diagnosed glioma. Study findings and constraints: Vaccination elicited immune responses in around 92% of patients. It seemed that pseudoprogression was not linked to changes in the top peripheral T cell clonotypes.

The time point: week 23, last vaccination. Each dose of the vaccine consisted of 300 ug of mutant IDH1 20-mer peptide, with topical imiquimod. Some clones are missing from TCRdb's copy, which holds only in-frame ones; the method was immunoSEQ multiplex PCR. The sample shows around 78,000 clones, 65% to 90% of them seen only once. The sequences come from PBMCs, collected from a glioma patient whose treatment included an IDH1 peptide vaccine. The TCR comes from a man aged 30-40 years with glioma. Some clones in this sample may be carry-over from other donors' samples.

CDR3 DNA sequence: TGCGCCAGCAGCTTATCTCAGGGACTAGCGGGGGGAACAGATACGCAGTATTTT. Translation: CASSLSQGLAGGTDTQYF. This chain connects TRBV5-1 to TRBJ2-3, with TRBD2 matching over 15 bases. Germline CDR1 is SGHRS and CDR2 is YFSETQ. After removal of 2 bases from V and 3 bases from J, the junction contained 7 bases not matched to a gene. This CDR3 region has 18 residues.